This entry describes one T cell receptor (beta chain). Its antigen is not identified. The CDR3 is 14 amino acids. Per germline, CDR1 SGHRS and CDR2 YFSETQ. Trimming removed 0 bases from V and 9 bases from J, with 15 bases in between. The data belong to a study of cytomegalovirus exposure and HLA in healthy donors. The study, taken as a whole, reports: Using the classifier, cytomegalovirus status was reportedly diagnosed with high specificity and sensitivity. An ancestry cluster, one associated with Asian ancestry, reportedly showed fewer N-insertions than the roughly 670-donor mean in a later analysis.

Primers included in the PCR were 60 Vbeta and 13 Jbeta primers. Assay used: immunoSEQ multiplex PCR; TCRdb lists only in-frame clones, some missing. The table has around 200,000 clones, over 70% seen once. This cohort consisted of healthy bone marrow donors. Sequenced material: PBMCs. This receptor was taken from a woman aged 55-69 years in good health and CMV-seropositive. The chain links TRBV5-1 to TRBJ1-1; possibly TRBD1 for D (5 bases). The CDR3 spells CASSLEGLVRKAFF. DNA for the CDR3: TGCGCCAGCAGCTTGGAGGGACTGGTCCGTAAAGCTTTCTTT.